The rows below give T cell receptor beta chains drawn from one sample of a study of blood T cell repertoires in COVID-19. Some clones are missing from TCRdb's copy, which holds only in-frame ones; the method was immunoSEQ multiplex PCR. The sample has approximately 220,000 clones, about 86% seen once. Sequences were obtained from PBMCs or T cells enriched from blood (not recorded which). The receptors shown here come from a woman between 40 and 55 years old with acute COVID-19. Each CDR3 is given with its conserved first and last residue. A D gene is named only where the DNA matches it firmly. A row's size may be missing; if present it is once, few, many or a size class.

v_gene: TRBV2; d_gene: TRBD1; abundance: -; j_gene: TRBJ1-2; CDR3aa: CASSEYRGPSGYTF; CDR3nt: TGTGCCAGCAGTGAATACAGGGGGCCAAGTGGCTACACCTTC
v_gene: TRBV27; d_gene: -; abundance: -; j_gene: TRBJ1-6; CDR3aa: CASSSAGNSPLHF; CDR3nt: TGTGCCAGCAGTTCTGCGGGGAATTCACCCCTCCACTTT
v_gene: TRBV7-6; d_gene: -; abundance: -; j_gene: TRBJ2-1; CDR3aa: CASSVYREGINEQFF; CDR3nt: TGTGCCAGCAGCGTTTACAGGGAGGGGATCAATGAGCAGTTCTTC
v_gene: TRBV3-1/TRBV3-2; d_gene: -; abundance: -; j_gene: TRBJ1-5; CDR3aa: CASSQGRARAQHF; CDR3nt: TGTGCCAGCAGCCAAGGGAGGGCCAGGGCCCAGCATTTT
v_gene: TRBV5-6; d_gene: -; abundance: -; j_gene: TRBJ1-5; CDR3aa: CASSLLGAQQPQHF; CDR3nt: TGTGCCAGCAGCTTGTTAGGGGCCCAGCAGCCCCAGCATTTT
v_gene: TRBV4-1; d_gene: -; abundance: -; j_gene: TRBJ2-1; CDR3aa: CASSLDSTYEQFF; CDR3nt: TGCGCCAGCAGCCTAGACAGTACCTATGAGCAGTTCTTC
v_gene: TRBV3-1/TRBV3-2; d_gene: -; abundance: many; j_gene: TRBJ1-2; CDR3aa: CASSQGEYGYTF; CDR3nt: TGTGCCAGCAGCCAAGGGGAGTATGGCTACACCTTC
v_gene: TRBV5-5; d_gene: -; abundance: few; j_gene: TRBJ1-6; CDR3aa: CASSTGRGDSPLHF; CDR3nt: TGTGCCAGCAGCACCGGACGGGGGGATTCACCCCTCCACTTT
v_gene: TRBV5-1; d_gene: TRBD2; abundance: -; j_gene: TRBJ2-5; CDR3aa: CASSLPGTRQETQYF; CDR3nt: TGCGCCAGCAGCTTGCCGGGGACTAGGCAAGAGACCCAGTACTTC
v_gene: TRBV7-2; d_gene: TRBD1; abundance: -; j_gene: TRBJ1-2; CDR3aa: CASSFWLQGANYGYTF; CDR3nt: TGTGCCAGCAGCTTCTGGTTACAGGGGGCAAACTATGGCTACACCTTC
v_gene: TRBV7-2; d_gene: TRBD1; abundance: -; j_gene: TRBJ1-1; CDR3aa: CASSPRQGNTEAFF; CDR3nt: TGTGCCAGCAGCCCCCGACAGGGGAACACTGAAGCTTTCTTT
v_gene: TRBV29-1; d_gene: TRBD2; abundance: few; j_gene: TRBJ2-3; CDR3aa: CSVGEGADTQYF; CDR3nt: TGCAGCGTTGGGGAGGGAGCAGATACGCAGTATTTT
v_gene: TRBV19; d_gene: -; abundance: once; j_gene: TRBJ2-1; CDR3aa: CASEDLGGVSPNEQFF; CDR3nt: TGTGCCAGCGAAGACCTTGGCGGAGTGTCCCCCAATGAGCAGTTCTTC
v_gene: TRBV21-1; d_gene: -; abundance: once; j_gene: TRBJ1-2; CDR3aa: CASSKRERGYTF; CDR3nt: TGTGCCAGCAGCAAACGGGAAAGAGGCTACACCTTC
v_gene: TRBV19; d_gene: TRBD1; abundance: -; j_gene: TRBJ2-4; CDR3aa: CASTPDGTGVVTKNIQYF; CDR3nt: TGTGCCAGTACGCCCGACGGGACAGGGGTTGTGACCAAAAACATTCAGTACTTC
v_gene: TRBV5-1; d_gene: TRBD1; abundance: once; j_gene: TRBJ1-2; CDR3aa: CASSSGTGRSYGYTF; CDR3nt: TGCGCCAGCAGCTCCGGGACAGGTAGAAGCTATGGCTACACCTTC
v_gene: TRBV2; d_gene: -; abundance: -; j_gene: TRBJ1-5; CDR3aa: CASSVSGPNQPQHF; CDR3nt: TGTGCCAGCAGCGTTTCCGGTCCCAATCAGCCCCAGCATTTT
v_gene: TRBV15; d_gene: TRBD2; abundance: -; j_gene: TRBJ2-1; CDR3aa: CATSRELRLAGANEQFF; CDR3nt: TGTGCCACCAGCAGAGAGTTGCGACTAGCGGGGGCGAATGAGCAGTTCTTC
v_gene: TRBV10-2; d_gene: -; abundance: once; j_gene: TRBJ1-1; CDR3aa: CASRSNTEAFF; CDR3nt: TGCGCCAGCAGATCAAACACTGAAGCTTTCTTT
v_gene: TRBV18; d_gene: TRBD1; abundance: -; j_gene: TRBJ2-7; CDR3aa: CASSPGQPYEQYF; CDR3nt: TGTGCCAGCTCACCGGGACAGCCCTACGAGCAGTACTTC